This note documents a single T cell receptor beta chain sequence. Its binding antigen is unknown. One base away there is no much larger clone; base qualities are not given. These data come from a study of blood T cell repertoires in COVID-19 (dated by TCRdb to about 2020). As for the study more broadly: The collaborator samples originated in the United States, Italy and Spain and spanned the acute and convalescent phases of COVID-19. A de-identified subject ID, COVID-19 status, age in years and sex were almost always included in the sample metadata. The repertoires were made available in a free public database intended to serve as a resource for research on the immune response to SARS-CoV-2. Where HLA class I and class II types were available, the types were taken from metadata supplied by the sample provider, not from assay-based typing. The prospective study material was composed of cDNA or gDNA derived from T cells, B-cell-depleted T cells, or PBMCs. Deeply sampled blood TCRbeta repertoires from subjects exposed to, actively infected with, or recovered from COVID-19 were included in the dataset. The samples were drawn from the first 160 participants of the ongoing ImmuneRACE study and from some 1,300 subjects provided by 6 global collaborators.

At one collaborating source in Seattle, patients were enrolled during active infection and were followed longitudinally through the course of disease. Whole blood was collected in K2EDTA tubes by collaborating institutions according to the institutions' own protocols. For TCRbeta analysis, collaborator samples were shipped as frozen whole blood, as isolated PBMCs, or as DNA extracted from either sample type. Relative to germline, V is missing 2 bases and J is missing 7 bases, with 6 bases of the junction outside any gene match. CDR1 and CDR2, looked up from the germline V gene, are MGHDK and SYGVNS. Including the terminal cysteine and phenylalanine, the CDR3 comprises 15 residues. The kept DNA is CDR3 alone, 45 bases in frame from the first base. The investigation overall reported the following: Clinical and demographic metadata were provided uncurated, with the amount varying by source and participant.

TCRbeta CDR3 regions were amplified from genomic DNA by means of the immunoSEQ Assay, a bias-controlled multiplex PCR. As for the original processing: Within the assay, amplification of reference gene primers was used to estimate how many nucleated cells each sample contained. Sequence reads were collapsed and filtered to measure the absolute abundance of every unique TCRbeta CDR3 rearrangement. For each sample, productive Simpson clonality was calculated as the square root of Simpson's diversity index over productive rearrangements. This immuneACCESS table, as held by TCRdb, lists in-frame sequences with V and J called but not all clones. Of the missing ones, under half trace to an unresolved V gene in checked studies; the others have no known cause. The V and J calls and clone size come from that table; D and trimming were worked out from the DNA. This sample gives 220,000 or so clones in total; 92% of them show up just once. The ten largest clones take up around 0.84% of the sample.

The material sequenced was peripheral blood. The chain links TRBV25-1 with TRBJ2-7, and 12 junction bases match TRBD1. The TCR sequence derives from a man between 60 and 75 years old with COVID-19, enrolled during active disease. The bases are TGTGCCAGCAGTGAAGGTGGGACAGGGGGCCGTGAGCAGTACTTC. Its translation is CASSEGGTGGREQYF.